The 12 T cell receptor beta chains given below trace back to one sample, sequenced in a study of cytomegalovirus exposure and HLA in healthy donors. PCR amplification relied on 60 Vbeta primers (plus 13 Jbeta primers). TCRdb's table, derived via immunoSEQ multiplex PCR, lists solely in-frame clones and lacks some. The table lists more than 95,000 clones, roughly 78% of them singletons. Source material: PBMCs. The receptors come from a man aged 30 to 39 in good health and CMV-seronegative.

The rearrangement links TRBV19 to TRBJ2-4, with D perhaps TRBD2 (6 bases). V lost 3 bases, J lost 3 bases, and 18 bases lay in between. The CDR3 covers 17 residues. CDR1 and CDR2 from the germline V gene are LNHDA and SQIVND (reference sequence). CDR3 in DNA: TGTGCCAGTAGTATCCCATGGGCGGGGTCAATCAAAAACATTCAGTACTTC. Protein sequence: CASSIPWAGSIKNIQYF. Drawing the rest from reference TRBV19 and TRBJ2-4, the complete variable domain is DGGITQSPKYLFRKEGQNVTLSCEQNLNHDAMYWYRQDPGQGLRLIYYSQIVNDFQKGDIAEGYSVSREKKESFPLTVTSAQKNPTAFYLCASSIPWAGSIKNIQYFGAGTRLSVL.

The chain has TRBV4-3 and TRBJ2-4; D gene unclear. V was cut by 4 bases and J by 8 bases, with 15 bases left in between. Germline CDR1 is LGHNA and CDR2 is YSLEER. CDR3 length: 14 residues. As DNA, the CDR3 is TGCGCCAGCAGCCTAGACCCAGAAGAGGACATTCAGTACTTC. Protein: CASSLDPEEDIQYF.

This chain joins TRBV25-1 and TRBJ1-4; 8 nucleotides match TRBD1. The CDR3 runs 15 residues. Looked up from germline, CDR1 is MGHDK and CDR2 is SYGVNS. The V and J ends lost 0 bases and 8 bases, in that order; junction bases with no gene match: 5. CDR3 nucleotides: TGTGCCAGCAGTGAATACGGCAGGGGGCGGGAAAAACTGTTTTTT. Its protein is CASSEYGRGREKLFF.

The chain carries TRBV11-2 and TRBJ1-2; maybe TRBD1 (5 bases). The CDR3 extends over 16 amino acids. Germline assignment: CDR1 SGHAT and CDR2 FQNNGV. Trimming cost V 4 bases and J 7 bases, with 22 bases left between them. The CDR3 protein is CASSSTTGTLGIGYTF. As DNA, the CDR3 is TGTGCCAGCAGCTCGACCACAGGCACATTAGGGATTGGCTACACCTTC.

V gene TRBV7-9 combines with J gene TRBJ1-2, with TRBD1 as a possible D gene (6 bases). The CDR3 runs to 15 residues. The ends were cut back, 7 bases at V and 4 bases at J, with 19 bases in the middle. Germline V gene data show CDR1 as SEHNR and CDR2 as FQNEAQ (reference sequence). CDR3 in amino acids: CASMDLVGTTYGYTF. The CDR3, as DNA: TGTGCCAGCATGGACTTGGTTGGGACAACCTATGGCTACACCTTC.

The chain has TRBV28 and TRBJ1-2, with D hard to call. The V gene lost 3 bases and the J gene lost 2 bases, with 16 bases spanning the gap. This CDR3 contains 16 residues. CDR1 is MDHEN, CDR2 SYDVKM, per germline. This CDR3 is CASSFEEGDLNYGYTF. The DNA for the CDR3 is TGTGCCAGCAGTTTTGAGGAGGGCGATTTAAACTATGGCTACACCTTC.

This chain joins TRBV21-1 and TRBJ2-7; the D call in the table, TRBD1, was not verified against the DNA. TRBV21-1 is given as a pseudogene. The CDR3 spans 14 residues. CDR3 sequence: CASLRGTGYYEQYF. CDR3 nucleotides: TGTGCCAGCTTGAGAGGGACAGGCTACTACGAGCAGTACTTC.

The gene calls are TRBV4-2 and TRBJ1-1; D remains ambiguous. The ends were cut back, 0 bases at V and 3 bases at J, with 14 bases in the middle. The CDR3 length is 16 residues. Germline V CDR1 and CDR2: LGHNA, YNFKEQ. The CDR3 DNA reads as TGTGCCAGCAGCCAAGATAAGTTTGAGGGATACACTGAAGCTTTCTTT. Residues: CASSQDKFEGYTEAFF.

The rearrangement joins TRBV19 to TRBJ2-3, with TRBD1 matching over 8 bases. This CDR3 is 13 amino acids long. The ends lost 5 bases at V and 4 bases at J; junction bases unmatched: 2. Per the germline V gene, CDR1 is LNHDA and CDR2 is SQIVND (reference sequence). CDR3 residues: CASSVGQADTQYF. CDR3 bases: TGTGCCAGTAGTGTGGGACAGGCAGATACGCAGTATTTT.

V and J are TRBV5-1 and TRBJ2-7, with 7 bases aligning to TRBD1. Germline loops: CDR1 SGHRS, CDR2 YFSETQ. Unmatched junction bases numbered 13, after V lost 8 bases and J lost 5 bases. This CDR3 contains 14 residues. CDR3 DNA sequence: TGCGCCAGTTCTCCCAGAGGGGGCGCGGACGAGCAGTACTTC. Residues: CASSPRGGADEQYF.

This clone was observed a handful of times. This sequence joins TRBV28 and TRBJ2-5, with D perhaps matching TRBD1 (6 bases). Near its end, the DNA agrees better with TRBJ2-7, so the J call may be wrong. The V gene's germline CDR1 is MDHEN and CDR2 SYDVKM. The CDR3 runs to 17 residues. The CDR3 is CASSFAINRVVFGEQYF. As DNA, the CDR3 is TGTGCCAGCAGTTTCGCCATCAACAGGGTTGTGTTTGGCGAGCAGTACTTC.

The chain recombines TRBV9 with TRBJ1-6, with D perhaps TRBD1 (5 bases). The V end was cut by 4 bases, the J end by 10 bases, with 12 bases between. Germline V CDR1 and CDR2: SGDLS, YYNGEE. The CDR3 consists of 13 residues. The CDR3 region is CASSFTNRSPLHF. CDR3 sequence (DNA): TGTGCCAGCAGCTTCACGAACAGGTCACCCCTCCACTTT.